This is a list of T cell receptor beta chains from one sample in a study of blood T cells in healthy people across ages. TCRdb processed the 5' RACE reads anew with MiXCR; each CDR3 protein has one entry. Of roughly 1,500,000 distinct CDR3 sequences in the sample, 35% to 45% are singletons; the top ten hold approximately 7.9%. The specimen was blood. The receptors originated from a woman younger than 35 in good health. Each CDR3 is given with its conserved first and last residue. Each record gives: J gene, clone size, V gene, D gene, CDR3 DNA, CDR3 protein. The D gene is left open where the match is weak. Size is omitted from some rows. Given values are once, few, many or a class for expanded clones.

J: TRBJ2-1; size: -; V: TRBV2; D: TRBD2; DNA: TGTGCCAGCAGCCAATCACTAGCGGGATATGACGATGAGCAGTTCTTC; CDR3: CASSQSLAGYDDEQFF
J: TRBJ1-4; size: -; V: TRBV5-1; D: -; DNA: TGCGCCAGCAGCTTGGTTGCAACTAATGAAAAACTGTTTTTT; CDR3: CASSLVATNEKLFF
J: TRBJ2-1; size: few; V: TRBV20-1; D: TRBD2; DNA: TGCAGTGCTGGGACTAGCGGGGGGTCTCACAATGAGCAGTTCTTC; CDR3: CSAGTSGGSHNEQFF
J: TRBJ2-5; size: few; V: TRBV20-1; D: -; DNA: TGCAGTGCTAGACGGCAGGACCAAGAGACCCAGTACTTC; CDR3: CSARRQDQETQYF
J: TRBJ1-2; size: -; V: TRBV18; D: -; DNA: TGTGCCAGCTCATCATCTACGACCGGGACCGGGAGCTATGGCTACACCTTC; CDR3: CASSSSTTGTGSYGYTF
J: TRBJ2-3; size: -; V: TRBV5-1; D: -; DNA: TGCGCCAGCAGCCCGGAGTTACGGGTCAGGGCAGATACGCAGTATTTT; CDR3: CASSPELRVRADTQYF
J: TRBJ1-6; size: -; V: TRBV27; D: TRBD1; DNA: TGTGCCAGCAGTTACTATCGACCGAATACAGGGGGATCACCCCTCCACTTT; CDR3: CASSYYRPNTGGSPLHF
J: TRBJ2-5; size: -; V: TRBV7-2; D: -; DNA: TGTGCCAGCAGGCCCCCTTCTCGGGAGACCCAGTACTTC; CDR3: CASRPPSRETQYF
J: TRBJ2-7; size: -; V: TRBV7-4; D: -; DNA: TGTGCCAGCAGCTTTTCCCGCCCCAGTTACGAGCAGTACTTC; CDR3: CASSFSRPSYEQYF
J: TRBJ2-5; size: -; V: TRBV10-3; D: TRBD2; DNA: TGTGCCATCAGTGGGGGGGGGGACTCCCAAGAGACCCAGTACTTC; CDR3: CAISGGGDSQETQYF
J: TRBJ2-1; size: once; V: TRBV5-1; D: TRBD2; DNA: TGCGCCAGCAGCTTGGCACTAGCGGGAGGGCCTGAGGTCAATGAGCAGTTCTTC; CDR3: CASSLALAGGPEVNEQFF
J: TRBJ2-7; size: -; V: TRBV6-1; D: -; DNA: TGTGCCAGCCTGGGAGGGGGCTCCTACGAGCAGTACTTC; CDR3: CASLGGGSYEQYF
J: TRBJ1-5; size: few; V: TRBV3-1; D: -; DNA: TGTGCCAGCAGCCAAGGGCAGTACAATCAGCCCCAGCATTTT; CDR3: CASSQGQYNQPQHF
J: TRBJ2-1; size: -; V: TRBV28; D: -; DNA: TGTGCCAGCAGTTTATCAACAGGGTTAGGTGAGCAGTTCTTC; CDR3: CASSLSTGLGEQFF
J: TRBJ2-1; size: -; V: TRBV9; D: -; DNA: TGTGCCAGCAGCGTAGCTGGGGGGACCTTGGAGGGGGGGTCGGGACAGTTCTTC; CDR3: CASSVAGGTLEGGSGQFF
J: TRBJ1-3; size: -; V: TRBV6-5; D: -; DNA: TGTGCCAGCAGTTACTCTATGGAGACTGGAAACACCATATATTTT; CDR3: CASSYSMETGNTIYF
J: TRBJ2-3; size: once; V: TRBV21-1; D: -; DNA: TGTGCCAGCAGCAAAGTCGGGGCGCGGGAACCTAGTACAGATACGCAGTATTTT; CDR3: CASSKVGAREPSTDTQYF
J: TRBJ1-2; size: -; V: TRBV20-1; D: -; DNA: TGCAGTGCTAGAGATTATATTTGGGACTCGGCTGGCTACACCTTC; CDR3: CSARDYIWDSAGYTF
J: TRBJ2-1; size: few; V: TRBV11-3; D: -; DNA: TGTGCCAGCAGCGTGGACTTGTCGGATGAGCAGTTCTTC; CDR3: CASSVDLSDEQFF
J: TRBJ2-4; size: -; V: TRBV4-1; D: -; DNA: TGCGCCAGCAGCCAAGAGGGTTCGATAGTTTCGGGTTGGCAGTACTTC; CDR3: CASSQEGSIVSGWQYF
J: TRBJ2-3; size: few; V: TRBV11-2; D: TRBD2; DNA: TGTGCCAGCAGCTCCGCCGGGACTAGAGGGAATACGCAGTATTTT; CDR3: CASSSAGTRGNTQYF
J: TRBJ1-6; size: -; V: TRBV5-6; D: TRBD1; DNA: TGTGCCAGCAGCAAAACCGGGACAGGGAATTCACCCCTCCACTTT; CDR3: CASSKTGTGNSPLHF
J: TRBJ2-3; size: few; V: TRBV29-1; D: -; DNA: TGCAGCGTCCGAGTTCAGACAAGCACAGATACGCAGTATTTT; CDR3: CSVRVQTSTDTQYF
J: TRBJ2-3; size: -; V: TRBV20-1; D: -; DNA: TGCAGTGCTAGAGCGAATGGCGGGAGCACAGATACGCAGTATTTT; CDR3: CSARANGGSTDTQYF
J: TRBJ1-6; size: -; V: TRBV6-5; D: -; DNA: TGTGCCAGCAGGCTAGAACACCCAAATTCACCCCTCCACTTT; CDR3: CASRLEHPNSPLHF
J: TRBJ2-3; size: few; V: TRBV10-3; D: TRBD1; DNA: TGTGCCATCCGGGACAGGGGCCACGGTACGCAGTATTTT; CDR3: CAIRDRGHGTQYF
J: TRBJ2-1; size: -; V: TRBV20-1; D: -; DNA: TGCAGTGCTGATGGGGCTGGACTTCATTGCAATGAGCAGTTCTTC; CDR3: CSADGAGLHCNEQFF
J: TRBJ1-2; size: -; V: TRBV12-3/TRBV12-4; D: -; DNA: TGTGCCAGCAGGGACAGTTACTATGGCTACACCTTC; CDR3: CASRDSYYGYTF
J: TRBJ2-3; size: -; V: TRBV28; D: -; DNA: TGTGCCGTCATGGGGGCCCTTCAGGCTACGCAGTATTTT; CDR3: CAVMGALQATQYF
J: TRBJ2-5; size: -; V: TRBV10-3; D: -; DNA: TGTGCCATCAGTGGAGGGACATGGGGGGAGACCCAGTACTTC; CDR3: CAISGGTWGETQYF
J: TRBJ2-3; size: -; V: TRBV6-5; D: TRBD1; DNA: TGTGCCAGCAGTTACACCCCGGACAGGGGTTGGGATACGCAGTATTTT; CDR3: CASSYTPDRGWDTQYF
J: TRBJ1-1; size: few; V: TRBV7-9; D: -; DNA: TGTGCCAGCAGCGTAAGTCTGACTGAAGCTTTCTTT; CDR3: CASSVSLTEAFF
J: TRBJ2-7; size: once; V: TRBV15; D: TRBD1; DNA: TGTGCCACCAGCAGAGAAGGGACAGTCTCCTACGAGCAGTACTTC; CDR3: CATSREGTVSYEQYF
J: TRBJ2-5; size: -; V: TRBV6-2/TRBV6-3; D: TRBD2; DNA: TGTGCCAGCCTTGCGGGAGGGGGAGAGACCCAGTACTTC; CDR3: CASLAGGGETQYF
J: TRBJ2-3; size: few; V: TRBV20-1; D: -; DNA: TGCAGTGCTAGAGCTAGGCTAGGCACAGATACGCAGTATTTT; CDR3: CSARARLGTDTQYF
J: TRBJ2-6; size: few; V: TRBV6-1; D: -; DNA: TGTGCCAGCATGTGGTCTGGGGCCAACGTCCTGACTTTC; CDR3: CASMWSGANVLTF
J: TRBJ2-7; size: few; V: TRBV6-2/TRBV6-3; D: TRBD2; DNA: TGTGCCAGCACCCTAGGGACTAGCGGGGGCAATGAGCAGTACTTC; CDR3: CASTLGTSGGNEQYF
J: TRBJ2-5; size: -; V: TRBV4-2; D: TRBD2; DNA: TGTGCCAGCGGCCAAGAAGGACTAGCCCACAGTGAGCAGTACTTC; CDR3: CASGQEGLAHSEQYF
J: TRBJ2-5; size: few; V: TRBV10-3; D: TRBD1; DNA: TGTGCCATCAGTGGCCAATTTGGGACAGAAGATCAGACCCAGTACTTC; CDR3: CAISGQFGTEDQTQYF
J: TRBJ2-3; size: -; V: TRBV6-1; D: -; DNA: TGTGCCAGCGCCGTGGGGTTTTCAGATACGCAGTATTTT; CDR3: CASAVGFSDTQYF
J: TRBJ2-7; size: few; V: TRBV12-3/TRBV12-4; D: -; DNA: TGTGCCAGAAGTAGACACGGCTACGAGCAGTACTTC; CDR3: CARSRHGYEQYF
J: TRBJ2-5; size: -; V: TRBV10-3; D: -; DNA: TGTGCCATCAGTGACAGGGGCCTCTACAATGAGCAGTACTTC; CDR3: CAISDRGLYNEQYF